This T cell receptor beta chain was sequenced for a study of T cell changes during pregnancy in multiple sclerosis (dated 2019 in TCRdb). With respect to the entire study: In women with multiple sclerosis, the researchers looked at how the T cell repertoire shifted as pregnancy progressed.

Library preparation was by the immunoSEQ multiplex PCR assay. Sourced from immuneACCESS, this table was stored by TCRdb with only in-frame sequences that have V and J called. A share of the clones is absent; for the studies checked, an unresolved V gene accounts for under half, and the remainder has no known explanation. This sample comprises tens of thousands of clones, about 92% of them detected only once. The leading ten clones occupy around 2% of the sample. From the cysteine through the phenylalanine, the CDR3 covers 18 amino acids. CDR3 DNA is the only sequence kept; it has 54 bases, read in frame from the first base. The germline V gene yields SGHNT for CDR1 and YENEEA for CDR2. V loses 2 bases, J loses 0 bases, and the germline ends lie 18 bases apart. In the case of this clone: The antigen this receptor binds is unknown. Base qualities are not provided; no much larger clone lies one nucleotide away.

The receptor was isolated from a female donor with multiple sclerosis, enrolled in a pregnancy study. The chain is encoded by TRBV11-3 joined to TRBJ2-3, with TRBD2 tentatively as D gene (6 bases match). Sequencing was performed on peripheral blood, taken in the second trimester of pregnancy. The CDR3 has the sequence CASSLSRWGGPSTDTQYF. The DNA is TGTGCCAGCAGCTTAAGTCGTTGGGGAGGACCTAGCACAGATACGCAGTATTTT.